These 8 T cell receptor beta chains originate from one sample sequenced in a study of post-analysis software for immune sequencing data. Researchers reported that TCR beta cDNA libraries carried unique molecular identifiers. TCRdb re-analysed the PCR reads in MiXCR, keeping a single row per CDR3 protein. The sample has about 560,000 distinct CDR3 sequences; around 44% are singletons. Findings of the study overall: Roughly five TRBV segments occurring more often in patients than controls included TRBV5-6, TRBV5-1 and TRBV20-1.

Which antigens these TCRs recognize remains unknown. Material: blood. All receptors derive from a girl under 18 with multiple sclerosis.

This chain links TRBV30 with TRBJ2-4, with D uncertain. The CDR3 contains 11 residues. Looked up from germline, CDR1 is GTSNPN and CDR2 is SVGIG (reference sequence). Deletions cut 0 bases from V and 13 bases from J, with 10 bases between. The CDR3 spells CAWSVGPEQYF. In DNA form, the CDR3 reads TGTGCCTGGAGTGTAGGGCCAGAGCAGTACTTC.

CDR3 sequence reads: CASSLTSGQETQYF. CDR3 nucleotides: TGTGCCAGCAGCCTCACTAGCGGCCAAGAGACCCAGTACTTC. V gene TRBV12-3 or TRBV12-4 combines with J gene TRBJ2-5, with 8 bases aligning to TRBD2. This CDR3 region has 14 residues. The junction had 4 bases not matched to a gene; V was cut back by 6 bases and J by 1 base.

This chain connects TRBV7-8 to TRBJ2-1; 9 bases agree with TRBD1. The DNA end is a closer match to TRBJ2-7, so the J assignment may be wrong. The germline gives CDR1 SGHVS, CDR2 FQNEAQ. The CDR3 sequence is 15 residues long. CDR3 amino acids: CASSQGTGSYNEQYF. In nucleotides, the CDR3 is TGTGCCAGCAGCCAAGGGACAGGGTCCTACAATGAGCAGTACTTC.

This sequence joins TRBV20-1 and TRBJ1-2; D may be TRBD1 (6 bases). The ends were cut back, 5 bases at V and 4 bases at J, with 17 bases in the middle. Germline assignment: CDR1 DFQATT and CDR2 SNEGSKA (reference sequence). This CDR3 spans 14 amino acids. The CDR3 DNA follows: TGCAGTGCTTTTGGGGGGGGCTCTGGCTATGGCTACACCTTC. Protein sequence: CSAFGGGSGYGYTF.

Only one count was recorded for this clonotype. The V and J genes are TRBV11-3 and TRBJ2-1, with 8 positions matching TRBD2. Germline V lookup: CDR1 SGHNT, CDR2 YENEEA. Germline trimming cut 1 base from V and 4 bases from J; bases unmatched to any gene: 12. CDR3 size: 18 residues. The chain's CDR3 is CASSLGPPAGVIYNEQFF. DNA of the CDR3: TGTGCCAGCAGCTTAGGACCCCCAGCGGGAGTAATATACAATGAGCAGTTCTTC.

The table lists this clonotype with a few counts. The CDR3 DNA reads TGCAGCGTTGAAGATAGGGGGGACAGGATACTTTACTATGGCTACACCTTC. Its translation is CSVEDRGDRILYYGYTF. The genes are TRBV29-1 and TRBJ1-2; TRBD1 aligns across 8 bases. The CDR3 consists of 17 residues. The germline CDR1 and CDR2 sequences are SQVTM and ANQGSEA. The ends lost 0 bases at V and 3 bases at J; junction bases unmatched: 12.

This sequence joins TRBV7-2 and TRBJ2-1; TRBD2 matches 12 bases. The CDR3 has 17 residues. V lost 4 bases, J lost 8 bases, and 12 bases stayed unmatched. The germline CDR1 and CDR2 sequences are SGHTA and FQGNSA. CDR3: CASSSNYPGLAGYEQFF. CDR3 nucleotide sequence: TGTGCCAGCAGCTCTAACTACCCGGGACTAGCGGGTTATGAGCAGTTCTTC.

This clonotype came up once. CDR3 sequence (DNA): TGCGCCAGCAGTGACCGGGGCGGGGGAAGTGCAGATACGCAGTATTTT. It yields the protein CASSDRGGGSADTQYF. The V gene is TRBV10-2, the J gene TRBJ2-3; 7 bases align to TRBD2. This CDR3 is built from 16 residues. Germline V gene sequence: CDR1 WSHSY, CDR2 SAAADI. Trimming removed 3 bases from V and 4 bases from J; junction bases left unmatched: 10.